The present TCR beta chain was sequenced within a study of blood T cell repertoires in COVID-19. Study-wide background: There were acute and convalescent COVID-19 samples, and they came from the United States, Italy and Spain. T cells, B-cell-depleted T cells, or PBMCs supplied cDNA or gDNA.

This CDR3 spans 13 amino acids. V was clipped by 4 bases and J by 1 base, with 7 bases between them. Germline-derived CDR1 and CDR2 are MRHNA and SNTAGT. Under the authors' procedure: Reference gene primer amplification in the assay estimated nucleated cell counts. The table came from immunoSEQ multiplex PCR; TCRdb's copy has only in-frame clones and leaves some out. That table is the source of V, J and clone size, and D and trimming were worked out from the DNA. The sample consists of around 38,000 clones, 89% of them appearing once. Sequencing was carried out using peripheral blood. The genes are TRBV6-4 and TRBJ1-1; possible D gene TRBD1, 5 bases. The sequence was obtained from a human donor in a cohort sampled during active COVID-19. The CDR3 coding sequence is TGTGCCAGCAGTGGACAGCAGAACACTGAAGCTTTCTTT. It specifies CASSGQQNTEAFF.